This TCR beta chain was sequenced for a study of cytomegalovirus exposure and HLA in healthy donors. The sample holds one count of this clone. The PCR contained 60 Vbeta and 13 Jbeta primers. Measured with immunoSEQ multiplex PCR; TCRdb has only the in-frame clones, and not every one. The table has around 190,000 clones, roughly 77% seen once. The CDR3 has 14 residues. In germline, CDR1 is SNHLY, CDR2 FYNNEI. V dropped 6 bases and J dropped 1 base, with 13 bases sitting between them. This clonotype originated in a man aged 35-49 years in good health and CMV-seropositive. The J gene is TRBJ2-7, the V gene TRBV2; a weak D match, TRBD2 (6 bases). The sequencing input was PBMCs. The CDR3 nucleotides read TGTGCCAGCAGGCCCGGGACTTCTTCCTACGAGCAGTACTTC. Protein product: CASRPGTSSYEQYF.